The 30 T cell receptor beta chains below all came from one sample that was sequenced in a study of blood T cells in healthy people across ages. A second PCR, run for roughly 7 to 12 cycles, used a sample-barcoded 5' primer plus a J-beta primer mix. Via MiXCR, TCRdb re-called the 5' RACE reads, giving one row per CDR3 protein. The repertoire has approximately 960,000 distinct CDR3 sequences, about 29% of them found once; the top ten carry roughly 10%. These same data were also listed under a study on T cells of mothers and their children.

Material for sequencing was blood. These receptors came from a woman aged 40 to 55 in good health.

As for this clonotype: A much bigger clone sits one base away, suggesting this may be a read error. V gene TRBV5-1 combines with J gene TRBJ2-7; TRBD1 matches 7 bases. Germline CDR1 is SGHRS and CDR2 is YFSETQ. This CDR3 is 15 amino acids long. The DNA for the CDR3 is TGCGCCAGCAGCCCGCGACAGGGTTTGGACGACGAGCAGTGCTTC. Residues: CASSPRQGLDDEQCF.

This clonotype has at least ten counts. The chain links TRBV11-2 to TRBJ2-7, with 9 bases that match TRBD1. There are 14 residues in the CDR3. The V gene's germline CDR1 is SGHAT and CDR2 FQNNGV. J gave up 4 bases and V 5 bases, and 6 bases lay outside the gene matches. CDR3 DNA sequence: TGTGCCAGCAGCACTACAGGGGGCGCGTACGAGCAGTACTTC. This codes for CASSTTGGAYEQYF.

There are a few counts of this clonotype. This could be a read error, since a much larger clone is one nucleotide away. V and J are TRBV3-1 and TRBJ2-4, with TRBD2 matching 13 bases. The ends lost 3 bases at V and 13 bases at J; junction bases unmatched: 27. The CDR3 is made up of 21 amino acids. CDR1 and CDR2 (germline): LGHDT, YNNKEL (reference sequence). The CDR3 spells CASSQSFSPHNPGLAGNEQYF. The CDR3 DNA follows: TGTGCCAGCAGCCAGTCGTTTTCTCCCCACAATCCGGGACTAGCGGGAAATGAGCAGTACTTC.

For the CDR3, the DNA is TGTGCCAGCAGCCCGGGACAGGGGTCGGGAAGCGGGGGTAATCAAGAGACCCAGTACTTC. It codes for CASSPGQGSGSGGNQETQYF. This chain joins TRBV7-9 and TRBJ2-5; the match to TRBD1 covers 10 bases. Germline V gene lookup returns CDR1 SEHNR and CDR2 FQNEAQ (reference sequence). The CDR3 spans 20 residues. Unmatched junction bases numbered 20, after V lost 5 bases and J lost 2 bases.

In the case of this clonotype: Mismatch with germline at one junction end may stem from a read error. This chain connects TRBV5-1 to TRBJ2-6, with TRBD1 as a possible D gene (6 bases). The CDR3 contains 15 residues. Germline V CDR1 and CDR2: SGHRS, YFSETQ. DNA of the CDR3: TGCGCCAGCAGCTCACAGGGATCTGGGGCCAACATCCTGACTTTC. Protein product: CASSSQGSGANILTF. Complete variable domain (other parts from reference TRBV5-1 and TRBJ2-6): KAGVTQTPRYLIKTRGQQVTLSCSPISGHRSVSWYQQTPGQGLQFLFEYFSETQRNKGNFPGRFSGRQFSNSRSEMNVSTLELGDSALYLCASSSQGSGANILTFGAGSRLTVL.

This clonotype showed up just a few times. The V gene is TRBV20-1, the J gene TRBJ1-5, with a weak D call TRBD1 (6 bases). In germline, CDR1 is DFQATT, CDR2 SNEGSKA (reference sequence). Trimming took off 0 bases at V and 9 bases at J, with 15 bases between the two ends. CDR3 size: 14 residues. The CDR3 nucleotides are TGCAGTGCTAGAGATGGCGGGGGGCCTCGGCCCCAGCATTTT. As protein: CSARDGGGPRPQHF.

This clonotype was found a few times. The genes are TRBV3-1 and TRBJ2-6, with D perhaps assigned TRBD1 or TRBD2 (5 bases each). Germline CDR1 reads LGHDT; CDR2 reads YNNKEL (reference sequence). V gave up 1 base and J gave up 2 bases, with 12 bases separating them. There are 17 residues in the CDR3. CDR3: CASSQAGWGTGANVLTF. CDR3 bases: TGTGCCAGCAGCCAAGCGGGTTGGGGGACTGGGGCCAACGTCCTGACTTTC.

In this sample, this clonotype turned up a few times. The chain employs TRBV6-5 and TRBJ2-5, with 9 nucleotides matching TRBD1. The germline V gene encodes CDR1 MNHEY and CDR2 SVGAGI. This CDR3 spans 15 amino acids. With V trimmed by 2 bases and J by 5 bases, 6 bases remained unmatched. CDR3 sequence: CASSYQTGGAETQYF. DNA of the CDR3: TGTGCCAGCAGTTACCAAACAGGGGGCGCGGAGACCCAGTACTTC.

The sample holds a few counts of this clonotype. This chain joins TRBV27 and TRBJ2-7; 14 nucleotides match TRBD2. The CDR3 is 16 residues long. The trim removed 3 bases at V and 2 bases at J, leaving 3 bases unmatched. The V gene's germline CDR1 is MNHEY and CDR2 SMNVEV (reference sequence). Here the CDR3 DNA reads TGTGCCAGCAGTTTGAAGGGACTAGCGGGGGCCTACGAGCAGTACTTC. It specifies CASSLKGLAGAYEQYF.

The chain is built from TRBV2 and TRBJ1-5; 9 nucleotides align to TRBD1. V was pared by 8 bases and J by 2 bases, with 13 bases of the junction left unmatched. The CDR3 runs to 17 residues. Germline CDR1 SNHLY, CDR2 FYNNEI. CDR3 coding DNA: TGTGCCAGCGGACCGGGACAGGGTCGTAGAGGCAATCAGCCCCAGCATTTT. This sequence encodes CASGPGQGRRGNQPQHF.

The chain carries TRBV27 and TRBJ1-1; D gene uncertain. V was clipped by 3 bases and J by 2 bases, with 10 bases between them. The germline CDR1 and CDR2 sequences are MNHEY and SMNVEV (reference sequence). This CDR3 comprises 14 residues. The CDR3 DNA follows: TGTGCCAGCAGTTTGGACGCCATAAACACTGAAGCTTTCTTT. Its protein product is CASSLDAINTEAFF.

Remarks on this clonotype: Possible read error: a much larger clone is one base away. The CDR3 nucleotides are TGTGCCGGCAGCGGCCCCAAAGCAACAAGTTCGGGCCCCCACAATGAGCAGTTCTTC. It specifies CAGSGPKATSSGPHNEQFF. The chain combines TRBV9 with TRBJ2-1, with a possible D match to TRBD2 (5 bases). In germline, CDR1 is SGDLS, CDR2 YYNGEE. The CDR3 has 19 residues.

This clonotype was counted only a few times. The rearrangement links TRBV2 to TRBJ2-4; D is ambiguous. The DNA end favors TRBJ2-7, so the J call may be wrong. The CDR3 has 11 amino acids. Germline loops: CDR1 SNHLY, CDR2 FYNNEI. CDR3 sequence: CASSVGLEQYF. CDR3 DNA: TGTGCCAGCAGTGTGGGCCTCGAGCAGTACTTC.

This clonotype was detected ten times or more. The chain couples TRBV15 to TRBJ2-1; D is possibly TRBD1 or TRBD2 (5 bases each). Trimming cost V 5 bases and J 3 bases, with 14 bases left between them. The germline CDR1 and CDR2 sequences are LNHNV and YYDKDF (reference sequence). CDR3 size: 15 residues. The CDR3 coding sequence is TGTGCCACCAGCGGTACCGGGACCGTCTACAATGAGCAGTTCTTC. It specifies CATSGTGTVYNEQFF.

This chain joins TRBV7-3 and TRBJ2-4, with D hard to call. The last part of the DNA fits TRBJ2-7 better; the J call may be wrong. The CDR3 has 13 residues. Germline CDR1 SGHTA, CDR2 FQGTGA. The CDR3: CASSSEGYGEQYF. The CDR3, as DNA: TGTGCCAGCAGCTCCGAAGGGTACGGCGAGCAGTACTTC.

Ten or more counts support this clonotype. The chain is built from TRBV29-1 and TRBJ2-3, with D possibly TRBD2 on 6 matching bases. The CDR3 extends over 13 amino acids. CDR1 SQVTM and CDR2 ANQGSEA come from the germline V gene. V was clipped by 5 bases and J by 0 bases, with 9 bases between them. The CDR3 loop is CSVPGTSTDTQYF. Written as DNA, the CDR3 is TGCAGCGTTCCAGGGACTAGCACAGATACGCAGTATTTT.

This clonotype was picked up a small number of times. The genes are TRBV7-2 and TRBJ1-2; the D is unclear. Germline lookup yields CDR1 SGHTA and CDR2 FQGNSA. Trimming cost V 1 base and J 8 bases, with 8 bases left between them. The CDR3 is 12 residues long. The DNA of the CDR3 is TGTGCCAGCAGCTTAGTCGTCGCGGGCTACACCTTC. As protein: CASSLVVAGYTF.

This clonotype was seen ten or more times. V usage is TRBV28 and J usage is TRBJ2-7; 8 bases fit TRBD1. Trimming at V came to 4 bases and at J to 4 bases, leaving 6 bases not matched to a gene. The CDR3 covers 14 residues. The germline V gene encodes CDR1 MDHEN and CDR2 SYDVKM. The CDR3: CASSSDRDYYEQYF. The DNA for the CDR3 is TGTGCCAGCAGTTCGGACAGGGATTATTACGAGCAGTACTTC.

This clonotype has just a few counts. This clone may be a read error of a much larger clone one base away. The chain carries TRBV4-3 and TRBJ2-1, with no clear D. The germline V and J ends were trimmed by 1 base and 10 bases, with 23 bases remaining between them. Looked up from germline, CDR1 is LGHNA and CDR2 is YSLEER. CDR3 length: 17 amino acids. The CDR3 nucleotides read TGCGCCAGCAGCCAAGGGCGAATAGGGTACGTCGGCTACGAGCAGTTCTTC. This translates into CASSQGRIGYVGYEQFF.

The chain combines TRBV5-1 with TRBJ2-1, with TRBD1 matching 11 bases. Trimming removed 4 bases from V and 5 bases from J; junction bases left unmatched: 11. Germline V gene data show CDR1 as SGHRS and CDR2 as YFSETQ. CDR3 length: 17 residues. The CDR3 loop is CASSRGTGGSLNNEQFF. CDR3 in DNA: TGCGCCAGCAGCAGAGGGACAGGGGGTTCTCTAAACAATGAGCAGTTCTTC.

This clonotype was recorded a few times. The CDR3 protein is CASRGDLPGNEQFF. DNA for the CDR3: TGTGCCAGCAGGGGGGACTTGCCGGGGAATGAGCAGTTCTTC. V gene TRBV2 combines with J gene TRBJ2-1, with a possible D match to TRBD2 (6 bases). CDR3 length: 14 amino acids. In germline, CDR1 is SNHLY, CDR2 FYNNEI. The V gene lost 6 bases and the J gene lost 7 bases, with 16 bases spanning the gap. Using reference TRBV2 and TRBJ2-1 for the parts outside the CDR3, the full variable domain is EPEVTQTPSHQVTQMGQEVILRCVPISNHLYFYWYRQILGQKVEFLVSFYNNEISEKSEIFDDQFSVERPDGSNFTLKIRSTKLEDSAMYFCASRGDLPGNEQFFGPGTRLTVL.

The genes are TRBV7-8 and TRBJ2-5; D tentatively fits TRBD1 or TRBD2 (5 bases each). The CDR3 has 14 amino acids. Trimming took 3 bases from V and 4 from J, leaving 12 bases between them. Per germline, CDR1 SGHVS and CDR2 FQNEAQ. The CDR3 reads CASSFGTLGETQYF. CDR3 coding DNA: TGTGCCAGCAGCTTCGGGACCTTGGGAGAGACCCAGTACTTC. The variable domain in full, with the rest retrieved from reference TRBV7-8 and TRBJ2-5, is GAGVSQSPRYKVAKRGQDVALRCDPISGHVSLFWYQQALGQGPEFLTYFQNEAQLDKSGLPSDRFFAERPEGSVSTLKIQRTQQEDSAVYLCASSFGTLGETQYFGPGTRLLVL.

This clonotype appeared many times. The chain uses TRBV27 and TRBJ2-7; 9 bases agree with TRBD2. The V segment lost 8 bases and the J segment 4 bases; nucleotides outside the gene matches: 12. CDR1 is MNHEY, CDR2 SMNVEV, per germline (reference sequence). CDR3 size: 15 residues. CDR3 nucleotides: TGTGCCAGCGCCCCGAGGGGCGGGGGGGCTTACGAGCAGTACTTC. Protein: CASAPRGGGAYEQYF.

This clonotype was counted ten times or more. The CDR3, as DNA: TGCGCCAGCAGCGCAGCCACAGCGGGGTCACCCCTCCACTTT. It translates to CASSAATAGSPLHF. The chain joins TRBV5-1 to TRBJ1-6; the D is unclear. Per germline, CDR1 SGHRS and CDR2 YFSETQ. The CDR3 extends over 14 amino acids. V gave up 4 bases and J gave up 10 bases, with 15 bases separating them. Full variable domain (rest looked up from reference TRBV5-1 and TRBJ1-6): KAGVTQTPRYLIKTRGQQVTLSCSPISGHRSVSWYQQTPGQGLQFLFEYFSETQRNKGNFPGRFSGRQFSNSRSEMNVSTLELGDSALYLCASSAATAGSPLHFGNGTRLTVT.

About this clonotype: At one of its ends the junction is not consistent with the germline gene, which may arise from a read error. CDR3 coding DNA: TGTGCCAGCAGCCTCAGGGCCCAATACAATGGGCAGTTCTTC. This gives the protein CASSLRAQYNGQFF. The V gene is TRBV6-5, the J gene TRBJ2-1; possibly TRBD1 for D (5 bases). The CDR3 sequence is 14 residues long. Germline V gene data show CDR1 as MNHEY and CDR2 as SVGAGI.

This clonotype was recorded a few times. V usage is TRBV11-3 and J usage is TRBJ1-1; a possible D gene is TRBD1 (6 bases). Germline-derived CDR1 and CDR2 are SGHNT and YENEEA. This CDR3 comprises 13 residues. V was cut by 6 bases and J by 3 bases, with 11 bases left in between. CDR3 DNA: TGTGCCAGCAGTGCAGGGGTGGACACTGAAGCTTTCTTT. This encodes CASSAGVDTEAFF.

V is TRBV12-3 or TRBV12-4 and J is TRBJ1-5; D gene ambiguous. CDR3 length: 17 residues. Trimming shortened V by 0 bases and J by 6 bases, and 18 bases separated the two germline ends. The CDR3 reads CASSLARATLGSQPQHF. CDR3 sequence (DNA): TGTGCCAGCAGTTTAGCCCGGGCTACCTTAGGCAGTCAGCCCCAGCATTTT.

The chain carries TRBV28 and TRBJ2-2; the D gene is possibly TRBD1 (6 bases). The germline V gene has CDR1 MDHEN and CDR2 SYDVKM. Trimming took 11 bases from V and 5 from J, leaving 18 bases between them. This CDR3 contains 14 residues. The DNA for the CDR3 is TGTGCCGGCATGACGGCAGGGGTGACCGGGGAGCTGTTTTTT. This encodes CAGMTAGVTGELFF.

Remarks on this clonotype: One base away lies a much larger clone, so this may be a sequencing read error. The chain uses TRBV12-3 or TRBV12-4 and TRBJ2-5, with 7 bases that match TRBD1. CDR3 length equals 14 residues. The CDR3 here is CASSPDRKRETRYF. The CDR3 DNA is TGTGCCAGCAGCCCGGACAGGAAAAGGGAGACCCGGTACTTC.

CDR3 sequence (DNA): TGTGCCAGCAGTGGGGGGGGGATCACTGAAGCTTTCTTT. Translating gives CASSGGGITEAFF. The chain is built from TRBV28 and TRBJ1-1; weak D call: TRBD1 (5 bases). Between the trimmed V and J ends, which lost 5 bases and 4 bases, there was a span of 11 bases. The CDR3 has 13 residues. Germline-derived CDR1 and CDR2 are MDHEN and SYDVKM.